The next 24 T cell receptor beta chains were all read from a single sample in a study of T cells in Graves' hyperthyroidism and ophthalmopathy. Using RNA transcripts as the source, TCR beta CDR3 regions were amplified. The TCR CDR3 was amplified in a first-round RT-PCR using the HTBI primer set. A single record per CDR3 protein comes from TCRdb applying MiXCR to the multiplex PCR reads. The sample includes around 340,000 distinct CDR3 sequences, approximately 17% of them seen just once. The sequenced material came from blood. The receptors here all came from a woman aged 30 to 39 with Graves' hyperthyroidism that later progressed to Graves' ophthalmopathy.

This clonotype was counted at least ten times. The chain links TRBV30 to TRBJ2-1; 7 bases are a match to TRBD2. Germline V gene sequence: CDR1 GTSNPN, CDR2 SVGIG (reference sequence). The CDR3 is 15 amino acids. J gave up 9 bases and V 3 bases, and 14 bases lay outside the gene matches. The CDR3 spells CAWSEGLGSLVEQFF. The CDR3 DNA sequence: TGTGCCTGGAGCGAAGGACTAGGCTCTCTCGTTGAGCAGTTCTTC.

This clonotype was observed at least ten times. The V and J genes are TRBV10-3 and TRBJ2-7; TRBD2 matches at 7 bases. CDR1 and CDR2 from the germline V gene are ENHRY and SYGVKD. The CDR3 has 14 residues. V shed 10 bases and J 0 bases; nucleotides not matched to a gene: 9. CDR3 DNA: TGTGCCACGACTCAAGCGGGAAGCTCCTACGAGCAGTACTTC. Translating gives CATTQAGSSYEQYF.

The chain uses TRBV28 and TRBJ1-4; 12 positions agree with TRBD1. This CDR3 comprises 16 residues. Trimming removed 8 bases from V and 8 bases from J; junction bases left unmatched: 12. CDR1 and CDR2 (germline): MDHEN, SYDVKM. This CDR3 is CASGPGQGALEEKLFF. DNA for the CDR3: TGTGCCAGCGGCCCGGGACAGGGGGCGCTGGAGGAAAAACTGTTTTTT.

Ten or more counts support this clonotype. The genes are TRBV3-1 and TRBJ1-1; tentative D call: TRBD1 (5 bases). This CDR3 contains 11 residues. Germline-derived CDR1 and CDR2 are LGHDT and YNNKEL (reference sequence). The V and J ends lost 6 bases and 13 bases respectively, with 15 bases between them. The CDR3 nucleotides read TGTGCCAGCAGGGGACGAGGTGTGGGTTTCTTT. Translation: CASRGRGVGFF.

This clonotype was seen at least ten times. The chain recombines TRBV5-1 with TRBJ2-7; TRBD2 agrees at 11 bases. Germline lookup yields CDR1 SGHRS and CDR2 YFSETQ. With 5 bases clipped from V and 2 bases from J, the junction kept 9 bases outside the gene matches. The CDR3 runs 16 residues. The CDR3 loop is CASRAITGLAAYEQYF. DNA of the CDR3: TGCGCCAGCAGAGCCATTACGGGACTAGCGGCCTACGAGCAGTACTTC.

This clonotype was observed at least ten times. The rearrangement uses TRBV28 and TRBJ1-1; 7 bases match TRBD1. Trimming took 3 bases from V and 5 from J; bases not matched to a gene: 6. The germline V gene has CDR1 MDHEN and CDR2 SYDVKM. The CDR3 loop spans 14 amino acids. The CDR3 reads CASSFGDRGTEAFF. The CDR3 region has the DNA TGTGCCAGCAGTTTTGGGGACAGAGGAACTGAAGCTTTCTTT. Based on the CDR3 plus reference TRBV28 and TRBJ1-1, the full variable domain is DVKVTQSSRYLVKRTGEKVFLECVQDMDHENMFWYRQDPGLGLRLIYFSYDVKMKEKGDIPEGYSVSREKKERFSLILESASTNQTSMYLCASSFGDRGTEAFFGQGTRLTVV.

This clonotype was detected many times. The rearrangement uses TRBV6-2 or TRBV6-3 and TRBJ1-6, with D unclear. The V end lost 2 bases, the J end lost 11 bases, and 10 bases lay between the germline ends. Germline V gene sequence: CDR1 MNHEY, CDR2 SVGEGT. This CDR3 spans 13 amino acids. The CDR3 DNA reads TGTGCCAGCAGTTACGGGTCTATTCCACCCCTCCACTTT. Protein sequence: CASSYGSIPPLHF.

This clonotype was seen a handful of times. This chain uses TRBV10-2 with TRBJ2-3; possible D gene TRBD1, 6 bases. The V gene's germline CDR1 is WSHSY and CDR2 SAAADI. This CDR3 contains 13 residues. Trimming pared 3 bases from V and 4 bases from J, leaving 8 bases between. The CDR3 is CASSDHRADTQYF. Written as DNA, the CDR3 is TGCGCCAGCAGTGATCACAGGGCAGATACGCAGTATTTT.

The J gene is TRBJ2-1, the V gene TRBV10-1, with 9 bases matching TRBD1. The V gene's germline CDR1 is WNHNN and CDR2 SYGVQD (reference sequence). The CDR3 has 16 amino acids. J lost 6 bases, V lost 2 bases, and 8 bases had no gene match. The DNA of the CDR3 is TGCGCCAGCAGTGAGACCGGGACAGGGAGTTCCAATGAGCAGTTCTTC. It encodes CASSETGTGSSNEQFF.

This clonotype turned up a few times. This sequence joins TRBV19 and TRBJ2-6; D is unclear. Trimming removed 7 bases at V and 0 bases at J, with 7 bases between. Germline V gene data show CDR1 as LNHDA and CDR2 as SQIVND (reference sequence). The CDR3 covers 14 residues. The CDR3 DNA reads TGTGCCAGTAAGGCGAACTCTGGGGCCAACGTCCTGACTTTC. It yields the protein CASKANSGANVLTF.

This clonotype was seen only a few times. J is TRBJ1-2 and V is TRBV29-1; D gene ambiguous. V lost 0 bases, J lost 9 bases, and 8 bases lay in between. This CDR3 is built from 11 residues. Germline values: CDR1 SQVTM, CDR2 ANQGSEA. CDR3: CSVEDRPRYTF. CDR3 DNA: TGCAGCGTTGAAGACCGTCCCCGCTACACCTTC.

The chain couples TRBV19 to TRBJ2-3, with no clear D. From germline, CDR1 is LNHDA and CDR2 SQIVND (reference sequence). This CDR3 region has 12 residues. V was shortened by 3 bases and J by 6 bases, with 7 bases between the two germline ends. CDR3 sequence: CASSIYSDTQYF. The CDR3 nucleotides are TGTGCCAGTAGTATTTACTCCGATACGCAGTATTTT.

As to this clonotype: A much more abundant neighbour one base away suggests this may be a read error. V is TRBV27 and J is TRBJ2-2; TRBD1 is a possible D gene (5 bases). Germline V gene sequence: CDR1 MNHEY, CDR2 SMNVEV (reference sequence). V was shortened by 6 bases and J by 4 bases, with 9 bases between the two germline ends. This CDR3 has 13 residues. CDR3 nucleotides: TGTGCCAGCAGGGGGCCCTGCACCGGGGAGCTGTTTTTT. Translation gives CASRGPCTGELFF.

This clonotype was seen many times. This chain uses TRBV20-1 with TRBJ1-4, with D tentatively TRBD1 (6 bases). This CDR3 region has 16 residues. Germline loops: CDR1 DFQATT, CDR2 SNEGSKA (reference sequence). The germline V and J ends were trimmed by 0 bases and 5 bases, with 16 bases remaining between them. DNA of the CDR3: TGCAGTGCTAGAGATTTACCCAGGGGTTCAAATGAAAAACTGTTTTTT. Translating gives CSARDLPRGSNEKLFF.

This clonotype has more than one count but fewer than ten. The chain uses TRBV4-1 and TRBJ2-1; 12 bases match TRBD2. The CDR3 is 17 amino acids. V shed 4 bases, J shed 6 bases, and the junction held 10 bases outside the gene matches. Germline lookup yields CDR1 MGHRA and CDR2 YSYEKL. This CDR3 is CASSRTPSGGATNEQFF. DNA for the CDR3: TGCGCCAGCAGCCGGACTCCTAGCGGGGGGGCTACCAATGAGCAGTTCTTC.

This clonotype was seen many times. V gene TRBV2 combines with J gene TRBJ2-6; D is unclear. The CDR3 totals 17 residues. The germline gives CDR1 SNHLY, CDR2 FYNNEI. The germline V and J ends were trimmed by 5 bases and 0 bases, with 14 bases remaining between them. CDR3: CASSKESRLSGANVLTF. The CDR3 region has the DNA TGTGCCAGCAGTAAGGAATCCCGACTCTCTGGGGCCAACGTCCTGACTTTC.

The chain recombines TRBV19 with TRBJ2-2; D not resolved. Germline V gene lookup returns CDR1 LNHDA and CDR2 SQIVND (reference sequence). This CDR3 is 11 amino acids long. The ends were cut back, 7 bases at V and 7 bases at J, with 7 bases in the middle. For the CDR3, the DNA is TGTGCCAGTAACGAGAGCGGGGAGCTGTTTTTT. Translation: CASNESGELFF. Combining the CDR3 with reference TRBV19 and TRBJ2-2 gives the whole variable domain DGGITQSPKYLFRKEGQNVTLSCEQNLNHDAMYWYRQDPGQGLRLIYYSQIVNDFQKGDIAEGYSVSREKKESFPLTVTSAQKNPTAFYLCASNESGELFFGEGSRLTVL.

This clonotype was recorded many times. The V gene is TRBV3-1, the J gene TRBJ1-2; a weak D match, TRBD1 (6 bases). Per the germline V gene, CDR1 is LGHDT and CDR2 is YNNKEL (reference sequence). CDR3 size: 17 residues. The V gene lost 1 base and the J gene lost 1 base, with 16 bases spanning the gap. The CDR3 protein is CASSQGRNRAYNYGYTF. CDR3 bases: TGTGCCAGCAGCCAAGGACGGAACAGGGCGTATAACTATGGCTACACCTTC.

This clonotype was seen ten or more times. The chain is built from TRBV11-2 and TRBJ2-5; the match to TRBD2 covers 10 bases. Germline V CDR1 and CDR2: SGHAT, FQNNGV. The CDR3 loop spans 17 amino acids. The J segment lost 3 bases and the V segment lost 0 bases, leaving 7 bases of the junction unmatched. The CDR3 is CASSLDRLAGVKETQYF. The CDR3 region has the DNA TGTGCCAGCAGCTTAGACCGGCTAGCGGGAGTTAAAGAGACCCAGTACTTC.

This clonotype was detected ten times or more. The chain links TRBV18 to TRBJ1-1; D gene uncertain. Deletions cut 2 bases from V and 0 bases from J, with 10 bases between. This CDR3 region has 15 residues. Germline V gives CDR1 KGHSH, CDR2 LQKENI. In nucleotides, the CDR3 is TGTGCCAGCTCACCAGGCAGCAGATTGAACACTGAAGCTTTCTTT. Its translation is CASSPGSRLNTEAFF.

The sample holds a few counts of this clonotype. This chain links TRBV6-1 with TRBJ2-7; D gene uncertain. The CDR3 has 13 residues. Trimming pared 6 bases from V and 0 bases from J, leaving 9 bases between. Germline CDR1 and CDR2: MNHNS and SASEGT. This CDR3 reads CASSPSTSYEQYF. Written as DNA, the CDR3 is TGTGCCAGCAGCCCGTCGACCTCCTACGAGCAGTACTTC.

This clonotype was picked up many times. V gene TRBV2 combines with J gene TRBJ2-5, with D tentatively TRBD2 (6 bases). Per germline, CDR1 SNHLY and CDR2 FYNNEI. The CDR3 loop spans 13 amino acids. V lost 4 bases and J 5 bases, leaving 11 bases between the germline ends. For the CDR3, the DNA is TGTGCCAGCAGTGCAAGGGCGGGGGAGACCCAGTACTTC. It specifies CASSARAGETQYF.

This clonotype was observed at least ten times. The chain recombines TRBV19 with TRBJ1-1; D ambiguous. This CDR3 contains 15 residues. Trimming stripped 6 bases from V and 1 base from J, with 15 bases between. Germline V gene lookup returns CDR1 LNHDA and CDR2 SQIVND (reference sequence). CDR3 DNA sequence: TGTGCCAGTAGGTCCCGGGGTTTCGGGAACACTGAAGCTTTCTTT. Protein sequence: CASRSRGFGNTEAFF.

This clonotype was recorded many times. The V gene is TRBV2, the J gene TRBJ1-2; D may be TRBD1 (6 bases). This CDR3 region has 13 residues. Deletions cut 4 bases from V and 10 bases from J, with 16 bases between. Germline V gene lookup returns CDR1 SNHLY and CDR2 FYNNEI. CDR3 nucleotide sequence: TGTGCCAGCAGTGCAAGGGGGTATTTTGACTACACCTTC. The encoded protein is CASSARGYFDYTF.